This section outlines one T cell receptor (beta chain) sequence together with its context. A single count supports this clone. What antigen it recognizes has not been identified. Base qualities are not provided; no much larger clone lies one nucleotide away. The CDR3 runs 15 residues from the cysteine to the phenylalanine. Only the CDR3 DNA stays, 45 bases, in frame from base 1. The CDR1 and CDR2 encoded by the germline V gene are MNHEY and SVGEGT. The germline ends are 15 bases apart after V is trimmed by 4 bases and J by 4 bases. Whole blood was collected in K2EDTA tubes by collaborating institutions according to the institutions' own protocols. For TCRbeta analysis, collaborators shipped samples in one of three forms: frozen whole blood, isolated PBMCs, or DNA extracted from either of those sample types. The immunoSEQ Assay, a bias-controlled multiplex PCR, was used to amplify TCRbeta CDR3 regions from genomic DNA. Concerning the study's data processing: Within the assay, amplification of reference gene primers was used to estimate how many nucleated cells each sample contained. To quantify the absolute abundance of each unique TCRbeta CDR3 rearrangement, sequence reads were collapsed and filtered. For each sample, productive Simpson clonality was calculated as the square root of Simpson's diversity index over productive rearrangements. Held by TCRdb, this immuneACCESS table contains in-frame sequences only and omits some clones. Under half of the omission traces to an unresolved V gene where checked; the cause of the rest is unknown. V, J and clone size are those of that table, while D and trimming were read from the DNA. In this sample the table shows about 15,000 clones, 75% to 90% of which occur a single time. The ten largest clones add up to around a third of the sample.

This record belongs to a study of blood T cell repertoires in COVID-19 (dated by TCRdb to about 2020). In the study overall: Samples from collaborators originated in the United States, Italy and Spain and spanned both the acute and convalescent phases of COVID-19. Where HLA class I and class II types were available, the types were taken from metadata supplied by the sample provider, not from assay-based typing. The material from the prospective study consisted of cDNA or gDNA derived from T cells, B-cell-depleted T cells, or PBMCs. The sample metadata nearly always contained a de-identified subject ID, COVID-19 status, age in years and sex. The repertoires were made available in a free public database intended to serve as a resource for research on the immune response to SARS-CoV-2. The dataset comprised deeply sampled blood TCRbeta repertoires from subjects exposed to, actively infected with, or recovered from COVID-19. The samples were drawn from the first 160 participants of the ongoing ImmuneRACE study and from 950 to 1,500 subjects provided by 6 global collaborators.

The full study reports these points: Clinical and demographic metadata were provided uncurated, with the amount varying by source and participant.

Material for sequencing was peripheral blood. The receptor was derived from a man aged 70 or older in a cohort sampled during active COVID-19. This receptor chain uses TRBV6-2 or TRBV6-3 and TRBJ2-3, and perhaps TRBD1 as D gene, on 7 matching bases. The CDR3 sequence is CASSFLQGRPDTQYF. The nucleotides read TGTGCCAGCAGTTTCCTACAGGGGAGGCCAGATACGCAGTATTTT.